This T cell receptor (beta chain) emerged from a study of response to subunit inactivated influenza vaccine. This clonotype has only a few counts. TCRdb recomputed calls from the RT-PCR reads with MiXCR, one row per CDR3 protein. This sample has about 300,000 distinct CDR3 sequences, with around a fifth found just once. The CDR3 length is 12 residues. Looked up from germline, CDR1 is GTSNPN and CDR2 is SVGIG (reference sequence). V lost 1 base and J lost 9; bases outside the gene matches: 3. The sequence was collected from a man aged 45-69 years who received an inactivated influenza vaccine. The chain joins TRBV30 to TRBJ1-5; TRBD1 matches at 7 bases. Sequenced here: PBMCs from blood, sampled roughly 20 months after vaccination. CDR3 DNA: TGTGCCTGGAGTGGGAGGGGGCGGCCCCAGCATTTT. It encodes CAWSGRGRPQHF.